Given below is one TCR beta chain in context. Individual cDNA molecules were tagged with unique molecular identifiers. Via MiXCR, TCRdb re-called the 5' RACE reads, giving one row per CDR3 protein. The table shows about 50,000 distinct CDR3 sequences, with about 13% occurring only once. This sample is part of a study of early T cells in non-severe SARS-CoV-2 infection. Study as a whole: Whole-blood bulk RNA, unsorted, was sequenced, and chains were unpaired.

Germline-derived CDR1 and CDR2 are SGHTA and FQGTGA. The V end lost 2 bases, the J end lost 0 bases, and 13 bases lay between the germline ends. This CDR3 comprises 17 residues. Source material: whole blood. This TCR derives from an adult who was a healthcare worker with PCR-confirmed SARS-CoV-2 infection or an uninfected control (not recorded which). This chain connects TRBV7-3 to TRBJ2-2; a weak D match, TRBD1 (5 bases). The CDR3 coding sequence is TGTGCCAGCAGCTTACGGACACCCGCCGCGAACACCGGGGAGCTGTTTTTT. Amino acids: CASSLRTPAANTGELFF.